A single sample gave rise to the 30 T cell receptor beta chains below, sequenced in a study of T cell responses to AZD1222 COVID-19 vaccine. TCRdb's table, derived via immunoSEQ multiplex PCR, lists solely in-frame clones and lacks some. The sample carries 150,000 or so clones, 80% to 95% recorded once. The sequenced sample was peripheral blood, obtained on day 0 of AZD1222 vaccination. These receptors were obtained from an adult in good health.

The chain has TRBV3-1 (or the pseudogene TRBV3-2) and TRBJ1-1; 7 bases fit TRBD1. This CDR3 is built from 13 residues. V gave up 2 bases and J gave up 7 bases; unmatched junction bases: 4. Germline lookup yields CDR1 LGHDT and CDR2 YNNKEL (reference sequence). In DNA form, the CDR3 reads TGTGCCAGCAGCCAAATACAGGGGAGTGAAGCTTTCTTT. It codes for CASSQIQGSEAFF.

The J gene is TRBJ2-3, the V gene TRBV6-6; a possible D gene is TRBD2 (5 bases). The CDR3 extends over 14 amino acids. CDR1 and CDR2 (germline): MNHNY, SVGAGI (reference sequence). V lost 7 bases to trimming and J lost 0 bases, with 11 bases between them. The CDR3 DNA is TGTGCCAGCACAGCGGTAACTAGCACAGATACGCAGTATTTT. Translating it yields CASTAVTSTDTQYF.

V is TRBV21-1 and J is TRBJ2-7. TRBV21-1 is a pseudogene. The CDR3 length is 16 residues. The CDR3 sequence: CASSKEEGLSSYEQYF. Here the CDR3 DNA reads TGTGCCAGCAGCAAAGAAGAGGGGCTTAGCTCCTACGAGCAGTACTTC.

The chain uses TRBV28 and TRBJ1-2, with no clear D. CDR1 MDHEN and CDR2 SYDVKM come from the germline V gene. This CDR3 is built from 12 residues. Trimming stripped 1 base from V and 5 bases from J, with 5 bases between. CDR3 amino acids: CASSLSSYGYTF. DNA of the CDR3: TGTGCCAGCAGTTTATCCAGTTATGGCTACACCTTC.

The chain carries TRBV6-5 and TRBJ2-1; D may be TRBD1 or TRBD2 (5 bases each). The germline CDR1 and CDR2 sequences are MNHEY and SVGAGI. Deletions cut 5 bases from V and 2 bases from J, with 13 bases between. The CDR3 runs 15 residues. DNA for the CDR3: TGTGCCAGCAGTAGGGACCCCATCACCTACAATGAGCAGTTCTTC. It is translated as CASSRDPITYNEQFF.

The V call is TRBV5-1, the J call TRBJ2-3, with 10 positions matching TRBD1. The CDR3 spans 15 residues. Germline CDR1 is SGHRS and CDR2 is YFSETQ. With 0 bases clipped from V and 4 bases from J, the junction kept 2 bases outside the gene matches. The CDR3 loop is CASSLGQGAPDTQYF. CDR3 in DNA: TGCGCCAGCAGCTTGGGACAGGGGGCCCCAGATACGCAGTATTTT.

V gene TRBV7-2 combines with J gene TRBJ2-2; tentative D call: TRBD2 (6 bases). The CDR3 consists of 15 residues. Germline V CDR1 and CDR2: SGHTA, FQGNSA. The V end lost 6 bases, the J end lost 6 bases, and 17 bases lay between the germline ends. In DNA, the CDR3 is TGTGCCAGCAGTCCGTCGGGGGTGGGGTCCGGGGAGCTGTTTTTT. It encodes CASSPSGVGSGELFF.

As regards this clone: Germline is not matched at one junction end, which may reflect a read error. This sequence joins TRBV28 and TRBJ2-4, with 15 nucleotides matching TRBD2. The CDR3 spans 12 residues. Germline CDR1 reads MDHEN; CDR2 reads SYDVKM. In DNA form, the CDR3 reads TGTGCCAGCAGTCGGGGACTAGCGGGAGGAATATTC. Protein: CASSRGLAGGIF.

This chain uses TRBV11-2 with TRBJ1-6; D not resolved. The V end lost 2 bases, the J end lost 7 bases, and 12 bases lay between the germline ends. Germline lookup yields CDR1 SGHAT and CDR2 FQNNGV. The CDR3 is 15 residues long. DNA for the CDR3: TGTGCCAGCAGCTTATACAGAAACACCAATTCACCCCTCCACTTT. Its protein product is CASSLYRNTNSPLHF.

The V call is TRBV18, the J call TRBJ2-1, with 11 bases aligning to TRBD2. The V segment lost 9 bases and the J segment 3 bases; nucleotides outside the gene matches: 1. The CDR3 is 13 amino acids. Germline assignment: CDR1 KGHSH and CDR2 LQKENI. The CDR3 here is CASSGRDYNEQFF. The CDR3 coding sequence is TGTGCCAGTAGCGGGAGGGACTACAATGAGCAGTTCTTC. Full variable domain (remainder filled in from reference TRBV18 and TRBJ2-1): NAGVMQNPRHLVRRRGQEARLRCSPMKGHSHVYWYRQLPEEGLKFMVYLQKENIIDESGMPKERFSAEFPKEGPSILRIQQVVRGDSAAYFCASSGRDYNEQFFGPGTRLTVL.

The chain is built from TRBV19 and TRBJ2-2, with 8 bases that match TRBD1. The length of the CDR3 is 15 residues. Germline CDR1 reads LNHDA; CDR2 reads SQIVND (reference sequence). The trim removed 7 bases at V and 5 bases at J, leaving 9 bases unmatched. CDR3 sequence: CASNERTGRTGELFF. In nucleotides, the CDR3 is TGTGCCAGTAATGAGAGGACAGGGAGGACCGGGGAGCTGTTTTTT.

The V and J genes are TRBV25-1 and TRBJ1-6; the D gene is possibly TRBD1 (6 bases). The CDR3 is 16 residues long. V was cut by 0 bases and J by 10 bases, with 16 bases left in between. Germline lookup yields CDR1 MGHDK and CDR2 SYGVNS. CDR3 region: CASSEYGGRIGSPLHF. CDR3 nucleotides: TGTGCCAGCAGTGAATATGGGGGGCGGATAGGCTCACCCCTCCACTTT.

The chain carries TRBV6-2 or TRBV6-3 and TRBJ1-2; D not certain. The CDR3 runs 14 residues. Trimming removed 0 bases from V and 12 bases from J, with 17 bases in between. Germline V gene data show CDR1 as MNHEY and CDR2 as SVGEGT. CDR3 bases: TGTGCCAGCAGTTACTCTTTTGGGCCCAATTCGAACACCTTC. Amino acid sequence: CASSYSFGPNSNTF.

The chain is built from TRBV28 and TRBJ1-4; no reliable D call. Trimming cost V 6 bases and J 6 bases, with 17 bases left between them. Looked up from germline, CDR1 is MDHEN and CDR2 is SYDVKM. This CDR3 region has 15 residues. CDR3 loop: CASRVERGLDEKLFF. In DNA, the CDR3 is TGTGCCAGCAGGGTCGAACGGGGTCTCGATGAAAAACTGTTTTTT.

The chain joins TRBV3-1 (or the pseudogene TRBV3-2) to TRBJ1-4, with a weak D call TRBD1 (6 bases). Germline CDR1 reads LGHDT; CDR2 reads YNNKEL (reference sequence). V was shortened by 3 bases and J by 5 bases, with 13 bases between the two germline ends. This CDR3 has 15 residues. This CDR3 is CASSHSDRPNEKLFF. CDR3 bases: TGTGCCAGCAGCCACTCAGACAGGCCAAATGAAAAACTGTTTTTT.

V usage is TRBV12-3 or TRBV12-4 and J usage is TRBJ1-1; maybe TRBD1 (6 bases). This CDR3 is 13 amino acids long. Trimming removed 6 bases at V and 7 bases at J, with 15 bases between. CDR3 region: CASRTTGGVEAFF. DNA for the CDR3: TGTGCCAGCAGAACGACAGGTGGGGTTGAAGCTTTCTTT.

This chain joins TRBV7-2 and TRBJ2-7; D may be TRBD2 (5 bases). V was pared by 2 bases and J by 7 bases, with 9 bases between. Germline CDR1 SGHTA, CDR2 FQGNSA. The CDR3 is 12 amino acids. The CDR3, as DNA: TGTGCCAGCAGCTTAAAGTCGGGGGAGCAGTACTTC. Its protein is CASSLKSGEQYF.

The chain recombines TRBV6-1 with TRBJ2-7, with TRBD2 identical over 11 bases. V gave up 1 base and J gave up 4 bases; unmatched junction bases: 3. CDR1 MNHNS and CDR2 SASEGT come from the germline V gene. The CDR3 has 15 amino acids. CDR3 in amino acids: CASSEGLAGRYEQYF. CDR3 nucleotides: TGTGCCAGCAGTGAAGGACTAGCGGGAAGGTACGAGCAGTACTTC.

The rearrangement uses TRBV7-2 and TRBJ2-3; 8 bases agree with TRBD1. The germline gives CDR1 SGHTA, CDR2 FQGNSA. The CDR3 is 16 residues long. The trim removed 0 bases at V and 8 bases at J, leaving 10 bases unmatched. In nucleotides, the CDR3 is TGTGCCAGCAGCTTAGCGCAAATCAGTACAGGGGGTACGCAGTATTTT. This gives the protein CASSLAQISTGGTQYF.

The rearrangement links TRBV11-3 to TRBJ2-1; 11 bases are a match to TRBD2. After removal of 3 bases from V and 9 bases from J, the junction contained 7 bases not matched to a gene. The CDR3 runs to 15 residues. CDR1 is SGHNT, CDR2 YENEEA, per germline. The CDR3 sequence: CASSFSTSGVGEQFF. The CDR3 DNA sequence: TGTGCCAGCAGCTTTTCGACTAGCGGGGTCGGTGAGCAGTTCTTC.

The CDR3 region is CATSREGGSEEKLFF. The CDR3 DNA is TGTGCCACCAGCAGAGAAGGGGGTTCAGAAGAAAAACTGTTTTTT. This rearrangement joins TRBV15 to TRBJ1-4; D may be TRBD1 (6 bases). The CDR3 contains 15 residues. The V and J ends lost 0 bases and 8 bases respectively, with 13 bases between them. Germline V gene sequence: CDR1 LNHNV, CDR2 YYDKDF (reference sequence).

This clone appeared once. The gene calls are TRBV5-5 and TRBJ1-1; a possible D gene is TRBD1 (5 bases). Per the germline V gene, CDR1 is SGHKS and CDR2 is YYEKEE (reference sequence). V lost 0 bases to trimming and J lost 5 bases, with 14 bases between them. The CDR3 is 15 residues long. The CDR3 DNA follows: TGTGCCAGCAGCTTGGTTCGGCGGGGGAGGACTGAAGCTTTCTTT. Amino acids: CASSLVRRGRTEAFF.

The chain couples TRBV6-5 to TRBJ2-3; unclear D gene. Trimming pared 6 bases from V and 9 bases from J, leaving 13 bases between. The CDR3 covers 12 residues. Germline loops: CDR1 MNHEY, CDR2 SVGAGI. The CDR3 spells CASSPDRITQYF. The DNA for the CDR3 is TGTGCCAGCAGCCCGGACCGAATCACGCAGTATTTT.

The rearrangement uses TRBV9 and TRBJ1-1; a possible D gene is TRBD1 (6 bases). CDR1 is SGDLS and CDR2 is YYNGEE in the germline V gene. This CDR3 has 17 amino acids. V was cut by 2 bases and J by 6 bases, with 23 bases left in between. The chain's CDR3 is CASSVTPREARTAEAFF. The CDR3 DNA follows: TGTGCCAGCAGCGTTACTCCCCGAGAGGCCAGGACAGCTGAAGCTTTCTTT.

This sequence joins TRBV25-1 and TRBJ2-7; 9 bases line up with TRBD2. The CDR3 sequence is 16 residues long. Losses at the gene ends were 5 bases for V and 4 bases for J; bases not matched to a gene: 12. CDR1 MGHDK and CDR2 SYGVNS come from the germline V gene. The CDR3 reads CASSKSFSGRGYEQYF. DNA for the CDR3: TGTGCCAGCAGTAAATCCTTTAGCGGGAGAGGGTACGAGCAGTACTTC.

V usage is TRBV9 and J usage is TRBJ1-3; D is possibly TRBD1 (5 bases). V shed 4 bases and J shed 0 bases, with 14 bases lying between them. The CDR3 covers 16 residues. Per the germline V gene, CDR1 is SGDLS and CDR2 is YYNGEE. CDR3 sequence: CASSFGGPTSGNTIYF. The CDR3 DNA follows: TGTGCCAGCAGCTTCGGGGGACCCACCTCTGGAAACACCATATATTTT.

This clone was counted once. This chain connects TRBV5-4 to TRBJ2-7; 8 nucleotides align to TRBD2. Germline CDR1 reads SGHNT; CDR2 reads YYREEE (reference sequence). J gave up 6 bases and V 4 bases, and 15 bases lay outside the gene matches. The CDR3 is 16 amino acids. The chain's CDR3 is CASSAHMITREGEQYF. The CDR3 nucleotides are TGTGCCAGCAGCGCCCACATGATAACTCGGGAGGGCGAGCAGTACTTC.

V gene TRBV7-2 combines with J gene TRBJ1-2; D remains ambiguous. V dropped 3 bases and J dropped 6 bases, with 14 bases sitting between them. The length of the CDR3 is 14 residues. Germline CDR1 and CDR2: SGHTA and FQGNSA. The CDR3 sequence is CASSFPTSTHGYTF. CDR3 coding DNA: TGTGCCAGCAGCTTCCCGACCTCCACCCATGGCTACACCTTC.

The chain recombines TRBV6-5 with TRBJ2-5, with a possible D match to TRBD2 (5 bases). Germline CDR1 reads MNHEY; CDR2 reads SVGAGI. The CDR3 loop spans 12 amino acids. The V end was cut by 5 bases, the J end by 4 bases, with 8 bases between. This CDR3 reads CASSRGGETQYF. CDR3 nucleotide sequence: TGTGCCAGCAGTCGGGGTGGAGAGACCCAGTACTTC.

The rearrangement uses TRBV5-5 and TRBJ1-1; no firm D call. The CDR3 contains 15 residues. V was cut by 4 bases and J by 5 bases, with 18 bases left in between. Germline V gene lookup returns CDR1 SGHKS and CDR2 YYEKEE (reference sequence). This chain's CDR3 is CASSGGLLVETEAFF. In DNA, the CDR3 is TGTGCCAGCAGCGGAGGACTCCTTGTGGAGACTGAAGCTTTCTTT.